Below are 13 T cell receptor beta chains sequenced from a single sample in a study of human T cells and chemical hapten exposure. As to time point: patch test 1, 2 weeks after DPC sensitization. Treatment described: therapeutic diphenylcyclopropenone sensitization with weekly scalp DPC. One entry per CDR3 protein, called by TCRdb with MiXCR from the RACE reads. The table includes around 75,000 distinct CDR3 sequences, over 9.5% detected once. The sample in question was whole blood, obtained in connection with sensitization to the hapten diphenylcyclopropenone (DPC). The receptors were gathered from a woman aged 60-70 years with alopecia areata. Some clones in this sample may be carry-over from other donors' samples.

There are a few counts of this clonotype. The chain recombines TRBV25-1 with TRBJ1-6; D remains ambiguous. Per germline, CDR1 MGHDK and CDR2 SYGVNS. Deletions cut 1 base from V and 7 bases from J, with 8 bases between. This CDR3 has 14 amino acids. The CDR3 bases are TGTGCCAGCAGTGAATCTCCCCGGAATTCACCCCTCCACTTT. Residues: CASSESPRNSPLHF.

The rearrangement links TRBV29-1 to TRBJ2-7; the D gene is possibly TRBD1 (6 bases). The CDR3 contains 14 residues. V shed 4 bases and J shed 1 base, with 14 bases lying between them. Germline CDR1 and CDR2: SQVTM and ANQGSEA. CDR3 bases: TGCAGCGTTGTACGGGACACCGCTTCCTACGAGCAGTACTTC. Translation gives CSVVRDTASYEQYF.

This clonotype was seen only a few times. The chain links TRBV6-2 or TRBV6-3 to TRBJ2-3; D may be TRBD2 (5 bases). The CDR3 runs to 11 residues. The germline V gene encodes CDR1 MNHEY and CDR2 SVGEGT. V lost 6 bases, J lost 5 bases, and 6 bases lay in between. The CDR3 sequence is CASRGRDTQYF. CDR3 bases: TGTGCCAGCAGGGGGAGAGATACGCAGTATTTT.

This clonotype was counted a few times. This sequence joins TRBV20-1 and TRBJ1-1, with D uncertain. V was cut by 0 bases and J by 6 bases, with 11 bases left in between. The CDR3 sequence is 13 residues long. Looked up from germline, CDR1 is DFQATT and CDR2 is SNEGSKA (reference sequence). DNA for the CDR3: TGCAGTGCTAGAGATTCAGTCCGGTCTGAAGCTTTCTTT. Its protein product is CSARDSVRSEAFF.

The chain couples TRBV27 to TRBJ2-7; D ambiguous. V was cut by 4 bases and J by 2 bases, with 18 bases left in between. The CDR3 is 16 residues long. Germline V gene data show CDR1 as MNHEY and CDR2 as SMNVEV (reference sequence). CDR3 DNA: TGTGCCAGCAGTTCCGAAACTGCGCCCTTAACCTACGAGCAGTACTTC. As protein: CASSSETAPLTYEQYF.

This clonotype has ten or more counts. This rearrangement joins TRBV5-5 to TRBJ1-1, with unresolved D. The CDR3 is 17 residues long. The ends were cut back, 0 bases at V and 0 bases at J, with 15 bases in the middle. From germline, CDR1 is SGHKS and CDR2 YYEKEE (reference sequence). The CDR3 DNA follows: TGTGCCAGCAGCTTGGCCAATTGGGCGGGTATGAACACTGAAGCTTTCTTT. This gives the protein CASSLANWAGMNTEAFF.

CDR3 nucleotides: TGTGCCAGCAGTGTCAGTAGCGGGGGGGCGGATGAGCAGTTCTTC. Translating it yields CASSVSSGGADEQFF. The chain links TRBV6-4 to TRBJ2-1; 11 positions agree with TRBD2. Germline values: CDR1 MRHNA, CDR2 SNTAGT. Unmatched junction bases numbered 7, after V lost 4 bases and J lost 8 bases. CDR3 length: 15 amino acids.

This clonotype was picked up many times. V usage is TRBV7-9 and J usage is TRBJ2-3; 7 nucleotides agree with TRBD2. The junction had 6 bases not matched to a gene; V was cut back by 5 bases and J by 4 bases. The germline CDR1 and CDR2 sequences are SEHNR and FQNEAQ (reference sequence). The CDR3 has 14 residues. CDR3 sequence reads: CASSEAGRADTQYF. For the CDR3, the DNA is TGTGCCAGCAGCGAAGCGGGACGTGCAGATACGCAGTATTTT.

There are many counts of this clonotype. DNA for the CDR3: TGCAGTGCTAGTCACCAAGCGGGGGGCACAGATACGCAGTATTTT. It encodes CSASHQAGGTDTQYF. The chain joins TRBV20-1 to TRBJ2-3; 8 nucleotides match TRBD2. In germline, CDR1 is DFQATT, CDR2 SNEGSKA (reference sequence). J gave up 1 base and V 3 bases, and 6 bases lay outside the gene matches. The CDR3 has 15 amino acids.

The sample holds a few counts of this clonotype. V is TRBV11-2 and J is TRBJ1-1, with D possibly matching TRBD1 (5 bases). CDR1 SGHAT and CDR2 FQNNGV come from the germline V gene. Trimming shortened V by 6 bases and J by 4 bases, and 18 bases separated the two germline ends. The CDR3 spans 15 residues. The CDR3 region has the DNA TGTGCCAGCAGGCGGGGACCCCGGATATTCACTGAAGCTTTCTTT. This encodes CASRRGPRIFTEAFF.

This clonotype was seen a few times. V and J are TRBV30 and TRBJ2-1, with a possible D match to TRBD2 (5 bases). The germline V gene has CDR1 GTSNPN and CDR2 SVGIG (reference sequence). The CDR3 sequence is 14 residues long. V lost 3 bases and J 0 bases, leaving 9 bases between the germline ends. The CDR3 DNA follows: TGTGCCTGGAGGAGGAGGAGCTCCTACAATGAGCAGTTCTTC. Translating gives CAWRRRSSYNEQFF.

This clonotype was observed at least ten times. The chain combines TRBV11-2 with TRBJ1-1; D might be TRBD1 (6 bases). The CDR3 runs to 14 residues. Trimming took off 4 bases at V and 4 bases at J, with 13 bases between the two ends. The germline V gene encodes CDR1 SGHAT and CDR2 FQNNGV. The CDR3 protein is CASSSDRAGTEAFF. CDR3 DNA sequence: TGTGCCAGCAGCTCGGACAGAGCAGGCACTGAAGCTTTCTTT. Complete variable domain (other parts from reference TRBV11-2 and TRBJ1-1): EAGVAQSPRYKIIEKRQSVAFWCNPISGHATLYWYQQILGQGPKLLIQFQNNGVVDDSQLPKDRFSAERLKGVDSTLKIQPAKLEDSAVYLCASSSDRAGTEAFFGQGTRLTVV.

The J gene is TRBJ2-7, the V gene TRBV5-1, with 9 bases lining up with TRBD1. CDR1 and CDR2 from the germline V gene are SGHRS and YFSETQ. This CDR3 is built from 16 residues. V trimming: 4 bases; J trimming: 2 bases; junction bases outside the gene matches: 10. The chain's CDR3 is CASSPVRGTGTYEQYF. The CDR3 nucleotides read TGCGCCAGCAGCCCGGTACGCGGGACAGGGACCTACGAGCAGTACTTC.